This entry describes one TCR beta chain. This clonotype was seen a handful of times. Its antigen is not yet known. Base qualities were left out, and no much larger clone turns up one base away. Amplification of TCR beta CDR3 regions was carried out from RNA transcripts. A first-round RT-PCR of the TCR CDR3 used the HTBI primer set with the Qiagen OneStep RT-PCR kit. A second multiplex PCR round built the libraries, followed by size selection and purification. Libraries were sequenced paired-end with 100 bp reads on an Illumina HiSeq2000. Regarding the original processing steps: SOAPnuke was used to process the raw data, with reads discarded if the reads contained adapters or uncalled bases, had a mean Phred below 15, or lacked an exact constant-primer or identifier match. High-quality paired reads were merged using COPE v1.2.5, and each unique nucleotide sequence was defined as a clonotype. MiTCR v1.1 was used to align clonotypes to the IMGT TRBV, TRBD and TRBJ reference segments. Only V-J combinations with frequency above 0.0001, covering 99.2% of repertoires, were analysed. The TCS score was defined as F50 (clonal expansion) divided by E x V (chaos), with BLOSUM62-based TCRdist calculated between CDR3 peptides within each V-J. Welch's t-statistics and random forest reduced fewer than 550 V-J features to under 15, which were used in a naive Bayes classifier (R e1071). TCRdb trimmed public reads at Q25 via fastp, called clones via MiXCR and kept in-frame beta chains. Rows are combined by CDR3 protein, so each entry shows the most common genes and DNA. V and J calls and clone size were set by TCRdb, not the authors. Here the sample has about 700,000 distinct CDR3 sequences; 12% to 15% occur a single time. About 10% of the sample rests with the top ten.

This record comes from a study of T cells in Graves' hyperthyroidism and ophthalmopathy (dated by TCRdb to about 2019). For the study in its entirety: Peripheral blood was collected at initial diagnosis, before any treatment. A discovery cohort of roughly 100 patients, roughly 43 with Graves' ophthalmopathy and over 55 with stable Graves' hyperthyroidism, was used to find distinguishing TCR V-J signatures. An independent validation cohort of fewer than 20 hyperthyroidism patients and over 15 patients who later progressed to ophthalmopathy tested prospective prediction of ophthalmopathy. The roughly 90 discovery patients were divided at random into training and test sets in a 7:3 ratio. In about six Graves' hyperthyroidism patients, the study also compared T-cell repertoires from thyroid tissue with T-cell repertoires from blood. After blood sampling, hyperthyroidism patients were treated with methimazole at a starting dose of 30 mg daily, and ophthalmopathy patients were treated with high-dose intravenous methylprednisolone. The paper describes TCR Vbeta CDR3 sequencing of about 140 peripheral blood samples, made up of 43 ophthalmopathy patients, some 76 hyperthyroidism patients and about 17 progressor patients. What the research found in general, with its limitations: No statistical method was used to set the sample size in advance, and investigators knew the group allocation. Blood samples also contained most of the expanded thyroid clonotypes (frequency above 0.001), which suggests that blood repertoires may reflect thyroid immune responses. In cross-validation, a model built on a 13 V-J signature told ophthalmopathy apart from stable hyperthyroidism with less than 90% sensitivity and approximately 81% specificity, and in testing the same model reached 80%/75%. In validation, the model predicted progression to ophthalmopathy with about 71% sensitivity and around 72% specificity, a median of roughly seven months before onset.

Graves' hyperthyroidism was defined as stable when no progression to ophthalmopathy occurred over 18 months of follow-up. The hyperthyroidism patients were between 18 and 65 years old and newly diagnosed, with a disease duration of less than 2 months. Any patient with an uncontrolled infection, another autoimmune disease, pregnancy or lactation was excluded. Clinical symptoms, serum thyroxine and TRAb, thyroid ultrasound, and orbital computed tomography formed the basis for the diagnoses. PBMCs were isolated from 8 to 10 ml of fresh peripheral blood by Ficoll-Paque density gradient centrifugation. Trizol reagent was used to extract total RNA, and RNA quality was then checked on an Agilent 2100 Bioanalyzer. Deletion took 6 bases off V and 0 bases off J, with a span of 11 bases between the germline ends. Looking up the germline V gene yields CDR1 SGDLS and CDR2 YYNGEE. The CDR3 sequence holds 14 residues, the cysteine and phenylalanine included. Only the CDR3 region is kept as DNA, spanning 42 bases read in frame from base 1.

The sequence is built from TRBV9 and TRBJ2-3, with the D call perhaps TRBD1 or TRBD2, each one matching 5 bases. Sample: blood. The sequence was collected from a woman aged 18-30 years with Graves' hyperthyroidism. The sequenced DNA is TGTGCCAGCACGGACGGGGCTAGCACAGATACGCAGTATTTT. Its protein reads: CASTDGASTDTQYF.